The clone carrying this T cell receptor beta chain is medium-sized. The antigen is unknown. This record comes from a study of OX40 agonist ivuxolimab in advanced cancers. At the level of the study: Hepatocellular carcinoma, melanoma, renal cell or head and neck cancer was diagnosed in the dose-escalation patients. Study results and caveats: Clonal expansion in partial responders at 0.1-3.0 mg/kg ranked among the lowest. Determination of antigen specificity was not performed for the expanded peripheral T cells.

Collection of blood occurred at baseline, at cycle 4 day 1, and at cycle 7 day 1. TCRdb's table, derived via immunoSEQ multiplex PCR, lists solely in-frame clones and lacks some. The sample has tens of thousands of clones, 81% seen once. The sample was CD4+ or CD8+ T cells sorted from blood, taken in a trial of the OX40 agonist ivuxolimab. This receptor was taken from an adult with an advanced solid tumor such as melanoma, head and neck, liver or kidney cancer.

CDR3 nucleotide sequence: TGTGCCAGCAGTCCGATAGGGGGATCTACCTACGAGCAGTACTTC. Protein product: CASSPIGGSTYEQYF. The chain joins TRBV13 to TRBJ2-7, with a weak D call TRBD1 (6 bases). Germline V CDR1 and CDR2: PRHDT, FYEKMQ (reference sequence). V was cut by 6 bases and J by 2 bases, with 17 bases left in between. The CDR3 is 15 residues long.